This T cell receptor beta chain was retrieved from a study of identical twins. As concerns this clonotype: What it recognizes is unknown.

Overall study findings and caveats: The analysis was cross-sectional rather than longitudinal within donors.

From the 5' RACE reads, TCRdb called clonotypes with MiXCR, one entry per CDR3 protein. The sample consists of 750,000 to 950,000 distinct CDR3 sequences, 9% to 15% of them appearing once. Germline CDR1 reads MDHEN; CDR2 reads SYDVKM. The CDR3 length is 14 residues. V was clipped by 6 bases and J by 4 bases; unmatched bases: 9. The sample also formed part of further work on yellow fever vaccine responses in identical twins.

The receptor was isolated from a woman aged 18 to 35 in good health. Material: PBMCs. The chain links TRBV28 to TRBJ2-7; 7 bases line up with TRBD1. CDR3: CASRGDRVIYEQYF. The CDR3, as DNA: TGTGCCAGCAGAGGAGACAGGGTAATTTACGAGCAGTACTTC.